This T cell receptor (beta chain) is drawn from a study of regulatory T cells in long-lasting Graves disease. Both iRepertoire HTBI primers and Arm-PCR of CDR3 regions were used to build the TCR beta libraries. MiXCR, applied by TCRdb to the multiplex PCR reads, yields one record per CDR3 protein. The sample consists of fewer than 500,000 distinct CDR3 sequences, 16% of them appearing once. The V end lost 1 base, the J end lost 6 bases, and 13 bases lay between the germline ends. The CDR3 sequence is 13 residues long. The germline V gene encodes CDR1 GTSNPN and CDR2 SVGIG (reference sequence). This clonotype was seen a handful of times. A much larger clonotype is one base distant, so this may be a read error. Time point reported: newly diagnosed GD, antithyroid drugs for less than 3 months. PBMC-derived RNA was used for the TCR library. Criteria from the American Thyroid Association guidelines were applied to diagnose Graves' disease.

The data also belong to a second study, concerning T cells in Graves' hyperthyroidism and ophthalmopathy. According to that study: Thyroid ultrasound and orbital computed tomography, with clinical symptoms and serum thyroxine and TRAb, informed diagnoses. During a first-round RT-PCR of the TCR CDR3, the HTBI primer set was used.

The receptor comes from a man between 35 and 55 years old with Graves disease. The sequences come from peripheral blood mononuclear cells (PBMCs), collected at new diagnosis, from a patient treated with antithyroid drugs. J is TRBJ2-7 and V is TRBV30; D is unclear. The CDR3 nucleotides read TGTGCCTGGAGTGGACATAGCCGCACCGAGCAGTACTTC. This codes for CAWSGHSRTEQYF.